These 7 T cell receptor beta chains came from one sample sequenced in a study of cytomegalovirus exposure and HLA in healthy donors. PCR used 60 Vbeta primers and 13 Jbeta primers. Repertoires were generated with immunoSEQ multiplex PCR, while TCRdb's copy carries only in-frame clones and drops some. This table holds under 200,000 clones, 75% to 85% found once. The material sequenced was PBMCs. All receptors derive from a male donor in good health and CMV-seropositive.

This chain connects TRBV19 to TRBJ1-2; D gene unclear. This CDR3 is 12 amino acids long. Trimming stripped 3 bases from V and 6 bases from J, with 8 bases between. Looked up from germline, CDR1 is LNHDA and CDR2 is SQIVND (reference sequence). CDR3 residues: CASSMAGNGYTF. The CDR3 DNA is TGTGCCAGTAGTATGGCAGGAAATGGCTACACCTTC.

The V gene is TRBV19, the J gene TRBJ2-5, with 10 bases identical to TRBD1. This CDR3 spans 14 amino acids. Germline V CDR1 and CDR2: LNHDA, SQIVND (reference sequence). J was trimmed by 7 bases and V by 7 bases; bases with no gene match: 9. This CDR3 is CASNPTGGQGTQYF. CDR3 sequence (DNA): TGTGCCAGTAACCCGACAGGGGGCCAGGGGACCCAGTACTTC.

The chain employs TRBV4-1 and TRBJ2-1, with 8 bases aligning to TRBD2. The CDR3 is 15 amino acids. The ends lost 2 bases at V and 5 bases at J; junction bases unmatched: 5. Germline CDR1 reads MGHRA; CDR2 reads YSYEKL. In DNA, the CDR3 is TGCGCCAGCAGCCAAACCGGGACTAGGAACAATGAGCAGTTCTTC. This sequence encodes CASSQTGTRNNEQFF.

The gene calls are TRBV4-1 and TRBJ1-6; 8 bases match TRBD1. Germline assignment: CDR1 MGHRA and CDR2 YSYEKL. This CDR3 is 18 amino acids long. After removal of 4 bases from V and 2 bases from J, the junction contained 10 bases not matched to a gene. The CDR3 bases are TGCGCCAGCAGCCCAGTACAGGGGGTTAGAACCTATAATTCACCCCTCCACTTT. This gives the protein CASSPVQGVRTYNSPLHF.

The chain couples TRBV6-5 to TRBJ2-7, with TRBD2 matching 7 bases. V trimming: 8 bases; J trimming: 7 bases; junction bases outside the gene matches: 5. The germline CDR1 and CDR2 sequences are MNHEY and SVGAGI. This CDR3 comprises 11 residues. CDR3 residues: CASGGGTEQYF. The CDR3 bases are TGTGCCAGCGGCGGGGGTACGGAGCAGTACTTC.

This clone is a singleton in its sample. The J gene is TRBJ1-1, the V gene TRBV7-9, with D perhaps matching TRBD1 (5 bases). Trimming took 1 base from V and 6 from J, leaving 12 bases between them. The CDR3 length is 14 residues. Germline V gene data show CDR1 as SEHNR and CDR2 as FQNEAQ (reference sequence). This CDR3 is CASSLVFGGAEAFF. The CDR3 bases are TGTGCCAGCAGCTTAGTTTTCGGGGGAGCTGAAGCTTTCTTT.

V and J are TRBV4-3 and TRBJ2-1; maybe TRBD2 (6 bases). The germline CDR1 and CDR2 sequences are LGHNA and YSLEER. The CDR3 runs 13 residues. Trimming pared 0 bases from V and 8 bases from J, leaving 8 bases between. Here the CDR3 DNA reads TGCGCCAGCAGCCAAGATTCGGGGGATGAGCAGTTCTTC. Protein: CASSQDSGDEQFF.